This T cell receptor beta chain was profiled in a study of cytomegalovirus exposure and HLA in healthy donors. As concerns this clone: The antigen remains undetermined.

Findings and caveats of the study: V- and J-gene trimming of TCR beta was linked (in a later analysis) to a missense DCLRE1C variant.

Per the germline V gene, CDR1 is LNHDA and CDR2 is SQIVND (reference sequence). V lost 2 bases and J lost 5, with 12 bases in between. CDR3 length: 14 residues. The PCR ran on 60 Vbeta and 13 Jbeta primers. In the original analysis: An analysis performed later counted 70 million to 90 million unique TCR beta chains (roughly 11 million of them shared). Using immunoSEQ multiplex PCR, the repertoire was profiled, and TCRdb retains in-frame clones only, with some absent. V and J calls plus clone size are reproduced from that table; the DNA served to infer D and trimming. The table lists about 100,000 clones, 73% of them singletons.

This clonotype was sampled from a man in his forties in good health and CMV-seronegative. Sequencing was carried out using PBMCs. The V call is TRBV19, the J call TRBJ1-1; no definite D call. CDR3 region: CASSIPGKGTEAFF. In DNA, the CDR3 is TGTGCCAGTAGTATACCGGGGAAAGGGACTGAAGCTTTCTTT.